This T cell receptor (beta chain) was identified during a study of cytomegalovirus exposure and HLA in healthy donors. General study results and limits: Near-uniform donor sequencing depth was presumed by presence/absence analyses. In a later analysis, donors in an Asian-associated ancestry cluster reportedly had fewer N-insertions in productive TCRs than the cohort mean. Several top significant clusters appeared, in a later analysis, to be linked to common viral pathogens. V- and J-gene trimming in TCR beta was tied to a missense DCLRE1C variant by an analysis performed later.

Germline trimming cut 5 bases from V and 1 base from J; bases unmatched to any gene: 16. CDR1 and CDR2 from the germline V gene are SGHAT and FQNNGV. The length of the CDR3 is 19 residues. Researchers ran the PCR with 60 Vbeta and 13 Jbeta primers. Profiling relied on immunoSEQ multiplex PCR, and the TCRdb table lists in-frame clones only, not all of them. Of 100,000 to 150,000 clones listed, approximately 71% are singletons. Concerning this clone itself: No antigen is known for it.

The J gene is TRBJ2-2, the V gene TRBV11-2; TRBD1 aligns across 7 bases. This receptor was identified in a woman between 50 and 59 years old in good health and CMV-seronegative. Sequencing was done on a sample of PBMCs. In DNA, the CDR3 is TGTGCCAGCAGCCCACACAGGGGACGGGACGCTTTGAACACCGGGGAGCTGTTTTTT. It specifies CASSPHRGRDALNTGELFF.